Reported below is one T cell receptor (beta chain). This entry belongs to a study of blood T cell repertoires in COVID-19. Study overall: The origin of the acute and convalescent COVID-19 samples was the United States, Italy and Spain. Nucleic acid was either cDNA or gDNA, and it came from T cells, B-cell-depleted T cells, or PBMCs.

Germline V gene sequence: CDR1 KGHSH, CDR2 LQKENI. The CDR3 runs 13 residues. V lost 6 bases and J lost 7; bases outside the gene matches: 4. Enrolled during active infection, Seattle patients were then followed longitudinally. In the original processing: Estimates of nucleated cell counts were drawn from the amplification of reference gene primers. TCRdb keeps only in-frame clones here, not all; method: immunoSEQ multiplex PCR. Clone size and the V and J calls come from that table; the DNA yielded D and trimming. This sample yields around 300,000 clones, of which 80% to 95% are seen a single time; about 7% belongs to the top ten.

This TCR came from a woman in her thirties with COVID-19, enrolled during active disease. This chain uses TRBV18 with TRBJ1-5, with 9 bases matching TRBD1. The sequenced sample was peripheral blood. CDR3 in amino acids: CASSPDRGQPQHF. The CDR3 DNA reads as TGTGCCAGCTCGCCGGACAGGGGCCAGCCCCAGCATTTT.